The rows below give T cell receptor beta chains drawn from one sample of a study of tumor and adjacent non-tumor tissue in lung cancer. MiXCR, applied by TCRdb to the multiplex PCR reads, yields one record per CDR3 protein. The table shows around 76,000 distinct CDR3 sequences, with 76% occurring only once. What was sequenced was distant non-tumor lung tissue. The origin of the receptors is a man between 65 and 79 years old with non-small cell lung cancer. Both conserved end residues are part of each CDR3. A D gene is named only where the DNA matches it firmly. The listing skips clone size in some rows; elsewhere it reads once, few, many or a size class.

j_call,d_call,clone_size,v_call,cdr3_aa,cdr3_nt
TRBJ2-2,.,.,TRBV4-1,CASSLVSFWARSVTGELFF,TGCGCCAGCAGCCTAGTTTCATTTTGGGCGAGATCGGTCACCGGGGAGCTGTTTTTT
TRBJ2-5,.,.,TRBV5-6,CASSRSTTDRVGTQYF,TGTGCCAGCAGCCGTTCCACTACAGACAGAGTAGGGACCCAGTACTTC
TRBJ2-1,.,.,TRBV6-2/TRBV6-3,CASSWRPENDQFF,TGTGCCAGCAGTTGGCGGCCAGAGAATGATCAGTTTTTC
TRBJ1-6,.,.,TRBV10-3,CATAPLNRDKNSPLHF,TGTGCCACTGCACCCTTAAACAGGGATAAGAATTCACCCCTCCACTTT
TRBJ2-3,.,.,TRBV20-1,CSNLLAPSTDMQYF,TGCAGTAACCTACTAGCCCCAAGCACAGATATGCAGTATTTT
TRBJ2-3,.,.,TRBV28,CASMARLGAHVTQYF,TGTGCCAGCATGGCTAGGCTGGGGGCCCACGTTACGCAGTATTTT
TRBJ1-1,.,.,TRBV11-2,CASSRMRVDTEAFF,TGTGCCAGCAGCCGGATGAGGGTTGACACTGAAGCTTTCTTT
TRBJ2-7,TRBD2,.,TRBV12-3/TRBV12-4,CASSSTSGRLYEQYF,TGTGCCAGTAGTTCCACTAGCGGGAGGCTCTATGAGCAGTACTTC
TRBJ1-1,.,.,TRBV6-1,CTSSGGRESFF,TGTACCAGCAGTGGTGGACGAGAATCTTTCTTT
TRBJ2-3,.,.,TRBV29-1,CSLFPYVTGWDTDTQYF,TGCAGCTTATTCCCATACGTGACAGGCTGGGACACAGATACGCAGTATTTT
TRBJ2-3,TRBD1,many,TRBV5-4,CASSPTGVLTDTQYF,TGTGCCAGCAGCCCTACAGGGGTCCTCACAGATACGCAGTATTTT
TRBJ1-5,.,.,TRBV20-1,CSAQIPGDNQHQHF,TGCAGTGCTCAAATACCTGGAGACAATCAGCACCAGCATTTT
TRBJ2-2,.,.,TRBV11-2,CASSFRTSPCPGELFF,TGTGCCAGCAGCTTTCGGACAAGCCCTTGCCCCGGGGAGCTGTTTTTT
TRBJ2-7,TRBD1,.,TRBV11-3,CASSPWTGFLYYKQYF,TGTGCCAGTAGCCCCTGGACAGGGTTTCTTTACTACAAGCAGTACTTC